This T cell receptor (beta chain) was sequenced during a study of blood T cell repertoires in COVID-19 (dated by TCRdb to 2020 to 2021). Context from the whole study: Samples covering the acute and convalescent phases of COVID-19 were provided by collaborators in the United States, Italy and Spain. Where available, HLA class I and class II types were obtained from metadata supplied by the sample provider rather than from assay-based typing. Sample metadata almost always included a de-identified subject ID, COVID-19 status, age in years and sex. The repertoires were released in a freely available public database intended as a resource for research on the immune response to SARS-CoV-2. The dataset comprised deeply sampled blood TCRbeta repertoires from subjects exposed to, actively infected with, or recovered from COVID-19. The samples were drawn from the first 160 participants of the ongoing ImmuneRACE study and from 950 to 1,500 subjects provided by 6 global collaborators. The material from the prospective study consisted of cDNA or gDNA derived from T cells, B-cell-depleted T cells, or PBMCs. General study outcomes and caveats: The quantity of clinical and demographic metadata differed by source and by participant and was supplied without curation.

TCRbeta CDR3 regions were amplified from genomic DNA using the immunoSEQ Assay, a bias-controlled multiplex PCR. The original pipeline was this. The number of nucleated cells in each sample was estimated from the amplification of reference gene primers within the assay. Sequence reads were collapsed and filtered to measure the absolute abundance of every unique TCRbeta CDR3 rearrangement. For each sample, productive Simpson clonality was calculated as the square root of Simpson's diversity index across productive rearrangements. TCRdb retrieved this table from immuneACCESS and kept in-frame rearrangements only. Not all clones are present; in checked studies, unresolved V genes account for under half, and no reason is known for the remainder. For V, J and clone size, that table is used; D and trimming come from the DNA. The sample includes about 370,000 clones, with around 89% observed a single time. 1% of the sample comes from the top ten.

Note on this clone: The specificity of this receptor is unknown. The input lacks base qualities; no much larger clone sits a single base away.

In the prospective study, participants were 18 to 89 years old, resided in 24 geographic areas of the United States, and were enrolled through a virtual design. Cohort assignment in the prospective study relied on participant-reported clinical history from a screening survey and a study questionnaire. Recovered participants in ImmuneRACE Cohort 3 were defined as having two consecutive negative NP/OP PCR tests, clearance from a healthcare professional, or resolution of symptoms. Each participant in the prospective study had whole blood, serum and a nasopharyngeal or oropharyngeal swab collected by mobile phlebotomists. Additional blood draws and questionnaires over a 2-month period could optionally be provided by prospective study participants. Blood samples from the prospective study were shipped frozen or at room temperature prior to DNA extraction. The CDR3 runs 15 amino acids, cysteine and phenylalanine included. Solely the CDR3 DNA is kept, with 45 bases framed from the first base. V sheds 2 bases and J sheds 1 base, leaving 11 bases between their ends. The CDR1 and CDR2 encoded by the germline V gene (reference sequence) are WNHNN and SYGVQD.

The clonotype was recovered from a man aged 18-30 years who had recovered from COVID-19. Sequencing was performed on PBMCs or T cells enriched from blood (not recorded which). The sequence is built from TRBV10-1 and TRBJ1-1; TRBD1 could be the D gene, as 6 bases match. This receptor has the CDR3 CASSERGNRNTEAFF. The DNA sequence follows: TGCGCCAGCAGTGAGAGGGGGAATCGGAACACTGAAGCTTTCTTT.